The T cell receptor (beta chain) described here comes from a study of T cell responses to AZD1222 COVID-19 vaccine. Points from the study as a whole: Reportedly, nearly half the spike-specific TCRs target unmutated variant regions.

Germline CDR1 is SGHVS and CDR2 is FQNEAQ. V was clipped by 5 bases and J by 6 bases, with 7 bases between them. The CDR3 is 11 residues long. This clone has a handful of counts. Its antigen is not identified. Profiling relied on immunoSEQ multiplex PCR, and the TCRdb table lists in-frame clones only, not all of them. The table shows 150,000 to 200,000 clones, with approximately 87% occurring only once. V gene TRBV7-8 combines with J gene TRBJ1-2; D remains unclear. The input for sequencing was peripheral blood, taken on day 0 of MenACWY control vaccination. The source of this sequence is an adult in good health. DNA for the CDR3: TGTGCCAGCAGCCCCCGAAATGGCTACACCTTC. Amino acid sequence: CASSPRNGYTF.